The 5 T cell receptor beta chains reported below all come from one sample, sequenced in a study of CD8 T cells in Susac syndrome. Reverse transcription of about 0.5 to 1 ug RNA was performed with random hexamers. A single record per CDR3 protein comes from TCRdb applying MiXCR to the immunoSEQ multiplex PCR reads. Of 330,000 or so distinct CDR3 sequences detected, approximately 85% appear once; the ten largest clones hold 0.21%. Sequenced sample: CD8+ T cells from PBMCs. The origin of the receptors is a human donor with multiple sclerosis.

This clonotype occurred once. V and J are TRBV25-1 and TRBJ2-7; D uncertain. The germline gives CDR1 MGHDK, CDR2 SYGVNS. The germline V and J ends were trimmed by 4 bases and 2 bases, with 9 bases remaining between them. The CDR3 runs 13 residues. CDR3 nucleotides: TGTGCCAGCAGTGGGGGTAAACCCTACGAGCAGTACTTC. Translated: CASSGGKPYEQYF.

The J gene is TRBJ2-2, the V gene TRBV6-2 or TRBV6-3; 11 bases map to TRBD2. Germline CDR1 is MNHEY and CDR2 is SVGEGT. V dropped 2 bases and J dropped 2; count of bases not matched to a gene: 4. The CDR3 consists of 17 residues. In DNA form, the CDR3 reads TGTGCCAGCAGTTACCCGACTAGCGGGATCAACACCGGGGAGCTGTTTTTT. Protein: CASSYPTSGINTGELFF.

The gene calls are TRBV25-1 and TRBJ2-1; the match to TRBD2 covers 10 bases. The CDR3 runs to 18 residues. V shed 1 base, J shed 6 bases, and the junction held 12 bases outside the gene matches. The germline CDR1 and CDR2 sequences are MGHDK and SYGVNS. Here the CDR3 reads CASSESRSSGSRPNEQFF. CDR3 in DNA: TGTGCCAGCAGTGAATCCAGGTCTAGCGGGAGTCGACCCAATGAGCAGTTCTTC.

This rearrangement joins TRBV20-1 to TRBJ2-7; D is perhaps TRBD2 (6 bases). Germline lookup yields CDR1 DFQATT and CDR2 SNEGSKA (reference sequence). V shed 6 bases and J shed 3 bases, with 15 bases lying between them. The CDR3 runs 13 residues. CDR3: CSATPETSYEQYF. The DNA of the CDR3 is TGCAGTGCAACCCCCGAGACTAGCTACGAGCAGTACTTC.

The CDR3 is CASSPPWPGNYGYTF. The CDR3, as DNA: TGTGCCAGCAGCCCCCCCTGGCCCGGGAACTATGGCTACACCTTC. The rearrangement links TRBV13 to TRBJ1-2, with D unclear. Germline values: CDR1 PRHDT, CDR2 FYEKMQ (reference sequence). The CDR3 has 15 amino acids. The V and J ends lost 5 bases and 2 bases respectively, with 15 bases between them.